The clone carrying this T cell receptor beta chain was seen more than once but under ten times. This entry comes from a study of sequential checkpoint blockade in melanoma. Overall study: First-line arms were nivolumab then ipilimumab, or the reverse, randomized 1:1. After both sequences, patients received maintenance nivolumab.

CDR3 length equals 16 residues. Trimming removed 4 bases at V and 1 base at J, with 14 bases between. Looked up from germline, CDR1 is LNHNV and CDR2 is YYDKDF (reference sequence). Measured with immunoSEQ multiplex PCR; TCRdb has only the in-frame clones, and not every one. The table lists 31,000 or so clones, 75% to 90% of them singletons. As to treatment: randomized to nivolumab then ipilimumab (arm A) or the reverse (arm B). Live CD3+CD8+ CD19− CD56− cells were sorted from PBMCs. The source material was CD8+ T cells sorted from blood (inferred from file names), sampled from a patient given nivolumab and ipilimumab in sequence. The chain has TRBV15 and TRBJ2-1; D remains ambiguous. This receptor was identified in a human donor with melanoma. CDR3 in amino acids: CATSNLVAVSYNEQFF. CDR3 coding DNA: TGTGCCACCAGCAATCTTGTGGCGGTTTCCTACAATGAGCAGTTCTTC.